The rows below give T cell receptor beta chains drawn from one sample of a study of identical twins. TCRdb re-called the 5' RACE reads through MiXCR, storing one row per CDR3 protein. This repertoire shows 500,000 or so distinct CDR3 sequences, about 20% found once; its top ten account for 0.91%. Another study also made use of these data, one on T cells expressing NK-cell markers.

Sequencing was done on a sample of CD4+ T cells sorted from blood. The receptors originated from a woman aged 18 to 35 in good health. CDR3s include the opening cysteine and the closing phenylalanine or tryptophan. Each record gives: clone size, J gene, D gene, V gene, CDR3 protein, CDR3 DNA. The D gene is left open where the match is weak. The size of a clone is reported for some rows only, either as once, few or many, or as a class for expanded clones.

>few|TRBJ2-3|TRBD2|TRBV20-1
CSAREKLPLAGGWDTQYF
TGCAGTGCTAGAGAAAAACTGCCACTAGCGGGGGGGTGGGATACGCAGTATTTT
>NA|TRBJ1-2|NA|TRBV29-1
CSVEPPGVYGYTF
TGCAGCGTTGAACCCCCCGGGGTCTATGGCTACACCTTC
>NA|TRBJ1-2|TRBD1|TRBV2
CASSSRGDRGYTF
TGTGCCAGCAGTTCGAGGGGGGACAGGGGCTACACCTTC
>NA|TRBJ2-7|NA|TRBV5-5
CASSFGWGPSYEQYF
TGTGCCAGCAGCTTCGGGTGGGGCCCGTCCTACGAGCAGTACTTC
>NA|TRBJ2-5|TRBD1|TRBV6-5
CASSSPLQGADGETQYF
TGTGCCAGCAGTTCCCCACTGCAGGGGGCAGATGGGGAGACCCAGTACTTC
>many|TRBJ1-3|NA|TRBV6-2/TRBV6-3
CASSYSVERTSGNTIYF
TGTGCCAGCAGTTACTCGGTGGAGAGGACGTCTGGAAACACCATATATTTT
>few|TRBJ2-7|NA|TRBV20-1
CSARMGGIGEQYF
TGCAGTGCTAGAATGGGGGGAATAGGAGAGCAGTACTTC
>NA|TRBJ1-2|NA|TRBV19
CASSIPRTGYGYTF
TGTGCCAGTAGTATCCCACGGACGGGCTATGGCTACACCTTC
>once|TRBJ2-5|TRBD2|TRBV11-3
CASSLGPSGGPTQYF
TGTGCCAGCAGCTTAGGTCCTAGCGGGGGACCCACCCAGTACTTC
>NA|TRBJ2-3|NA|TRBV29-1
CSVDNGADTQYF
TGCAGCGTTGACAATGGGGCAGATACGCAGTATTTT
>few|TRBJ2-1|NA|TRBV5-1
CASSLAWGGDEQFF
TGCGCCAGCAGCTTGGCCTGGGGGGGCGATGAGCAGTTCTTC
>few|TRBJ2-7|NA|TRBV9
CASSHGHDSYEQYF
TGTGCCAGCAGCCATGGACACGATTCCTACGAGCAGTACTTC
>NA|TRBJ1-1|NA|TRBV20-1
CSAQLQGNTEAFF
TGCAGTGCCCAACTTCAGGGGAACACTGAAGCTTTCTTT
>NA|TRBJ2-2|NA|TRBV2
CASSRPNLTVNTGELFF
TGTGCCAGCAGCCGCCCTAACTTGACAGTGAACACCGGGGAGCTGTTTTTT
>few|TRBJ2-5|NA|TRBV28
CASLTGLAPYQETQYF
TGTGCCAGCCTAACGGGACTGGCCCCGTACCAAGAGACCCAGTACTTC
>NA|TRBJ1-4|NA|TRBV25-1
CASSALTGPKGLFF
TGTGCCAGCAGTGCCCTGACAGGTCCTAAGGGACTGTTTTTT
>few|TRBJ1-4|NA|TRBV7-9
CASSLARGDEKLFF
TGTGCCAGCAGCTTAGCCAGAGGGGACGAAAAACTGTTTTTT
>many|TRBJ2-5|NA|TRBV6-5
CASSYNTAGAQETQYF
TGTGCCAGCAGTTACAATACGGCAGGGGCCCAAGAGACCCAGTACTTC
>few|TRBJ2-2|NA|TRBV2
CASSMSGRGNTGELFF
TGTGCCAGCAGCATGTCGGGCAGGGGGAACACCGGGGAGCTGTTTTTT
>NA|TRBJ2-7|TRBD1|TRBV10-3
CAISEFGTGLAGEQYF
TGTGCCATCAGTGAATTTGGGACAGGGCTAGCTGGAGAGCAGTACTTC
>NA|TRBJ2-7|NA|TRBV7-9
CASSLLSGFNEQYF
TGTGCCAGCAGCTTATTATCCGGTTTCAACGAGCAGTACTTC
>NA|TRBJ1-1|NA|TRBV12-3/TRBV12-4
CASTPARGRAFF
TGTGCCAGCACCCCCGCCAGGGGCAGGGCTTTCTTT
>NA|TRBJ2-3|TRBD2|TRBV2
CASRRLSGIADTQYF
TGTGCCAGCCGTCGACTAAGCGGGATTGCAGATACGCAGTATTTT
>few|TRBJ1-2|NA|TRBV29-1
CIVGGKSGYTF
TGCATTGTGGGGGGCAAAAGTGGCTACACCTTC
>few|TRBJ1-1|NA|TRBV7-9
CASSLARGGAEAFF
TGTGCCAGCAGCTTAGCAAGGGGTGGAGCTGAAGCTTTCTTT
>few|TRBJ2-3|TRBD2|TRBV5-1
CASYTSAGNTDTQYF
TGCGCCAGCTACACCTCAGCGGGGAACACAGATACGCAGTATTTT
>few|TRBJ2-3|TRBD2|TRBV10-1
CASQREAGDTQYF
TGCGCCAGCCAGCGGGAGGCTGGAGATACGCAGTATTTT
>few|TRBJ2-1|NA|TRBV30
CAWSTLEYNEQFF
TGTGCCTGGAGTACGCTAGAGTACAATGAGCAGTTCTTC
>few|TRBJ1-1|NA|TRBV12-3/TRBV12-4
CASSRPPGTDMNTEAFF
TGTGCCAGCAGCCGCCCTCCAGGGACCGACATGAACACTGAAGCTTTCTTT
>few|TRBJ1-5|NA|TRBV20-1
CSASSASTGQPQHF
TGCAGTGCTAGTAGTGCTTCAACAGGGCAGCCCCAGCATTTT
>NA|TRBJ2-3|TRBD2|TRBV7-2
CARVKREVETDTQYF
TGTGCCAGGGTGAAGCGGGAGGTGGAAACAGATACGCAGTATTTT
>few|TRBJ2-3|TRBD2|TRBV7-2
CASSSGGTTDTQYF
TGTGCCAGCAGCTCGGGGGGGACCACAGATACGCAGTATTTT
>few|TRBJ2-5|NA|TRBV11-2
CASSWMNQETQYF
TGTGCCAGCAGCTGGATGAATCAAGAGACCCAGTACTTC
>many|TRBJ2-3|NA|TRBV20-1
CSALSTDTQYF
TGCAGTGCGCTGAGCACAGATACGCAGTATTTT
>few|TRBJ2-1|TRBD2|TRBV5-1
CASSFRRGGMNEQFF
TGCGCCAGCAGCTTCCGGCGGGGGGGCATGAATGAGCAGTTCTTC
>NA|TRBJ2-1|TRBD2|TRBV4-3
CASSYGLAGANEQFF
TGCGCCAGCAGCTACGGACTAGCGGGAGCAAATGAGCAGTTCTTC
>NA|TRBJ2-5|TRBD1|TRBV20-1
CSASLGQGWGTQYF
TGCAGTGCTTCCCTCGGACAGGGATGGGGGACCCAGTACTTC
>NA|TRBJ2-5|NA|TRBV5-1
CASSLDGNTGETQYF
TGCGCCAGCAGCTTGGATGGCAATACGGGAGAGACCCAGTACTTC
>few|TRBJ2-7|TRBD2|TRBV12-3/TRBV12-4
CASSLEAGGTYEQYF
TGTGCCAGCAGTTTAGAAGCGGGGGGGACCTACGAGCAGTACTTC
>NA|TRBJ2-7|NA|TRBV5-1
CASSLEQVMYEQYF
TGCGCCAGCAGCTTGGAACAGGTGATGTACGAGCAGTACTTC
>NA|TRBJ2-5|NA|TRBV20-1
CSARDSRGYQETQYF
TGCAGTGCTAGAGATTCGAGAGGGTACCAAGAGACCCAGTACTTC
>NA|TRBJ2-1|TRBD2|TRBV3-1
CASSQGGTSGRQFF
TGTGCCAGCAGCCAAGGCGGGACTAGCGGGAGGCAGTTCTTC
>NA|TRBJ1-5|TRBD1|TRBV5-1
CASSLTGTGGNQPQHF
TGCGCCAGCAGCTTGACCGGGACAGGGGGCAATCAGCCCCAGCATTTT
>NA|TRBJ2-3|NA|TRBV20-1
CSARDRLDTQYF
TGCAGTGCTAGAGATCGGTTAGATACGCAGTATTTT
>NA|TRBJ2-1|NA|TRBV11-2
CASRIGNEQFF
TGTGCCAGCAGGATAGGGAATGAGCAGTTCTTC
>NA|TRBJ2-5|NA|TRBV12-3/TRBV12-4
CASSFGLSVRETQYF
TGTGCCAGCAGTTTCGGTCTCTCAGTTCGAGAGACCCAGTACTTC
>few|TRBJ2-7|TRBD1|TRBV3-1
CASSQSHAGQVGEQYF
TGTGCCAGCAGCCAAAGCCACGCGGGACAGGTGGGCGAGCAGTACTTC
>NA|TRBJ1-5|TRBD1|TRBV12-3/TRBV12-4
CASSQGRNSNQPQHF
TGTGCCAGCTCACAGGGGAGAAATAGCAATCAGCCCCAGCATTTT
>many|TRBJ1-5|TRBD1|TRBV5-1
CASSSTGGDSQPQHF
TGCGCCAGCAGCTCCACAGGGGGCGATTCTCAGCCCCAGCATTTT
>few|TRBJ2-1|TRBD2|TRBV6-2/TRBV6-3
CASSPLGGRPDNEQFF
TGTGCCAGCAGCCCCCTCGGCGGGAGACCTGACAATGAGCAGTTCTTC
>NA|TRBJ2-3|NA|TRBV4-2
CASSQVLSANGADTQYF
TGTGCCAGCAGCCAAGTTCTCTCCGCTAATGGAGCAGATACGCAGTATTTT
>NA|TRBJ1-1|NA|TRBV20-1
CSARDLGGRNTEAFF
TGCAGTGCTAGAGATCTCGGGGGGCGGAACACTGAAGCTTTCTTT
>NA|TRBJ1-6|NA|TRBV2
CASTEEGDSPLHF
TGTGCCAGCACCGAGGAAGGGGATTCACCCCTCCACTTT
>few|TRBJ2-7|TRBD2|TRBV7-2
CASSRGLANHEQYF
TGTGCCAGCAGCAGGGGACTAGCGAATCACGAGCAGTACTTC
>NA|TRBJ1-1|NA|TRBV10-3
CAISDGRRLEAFF
TGTGCCATCAGTGATGGGCGCCGGTTAGAAGCTTTCTTT
>many|TRBJ1-1|NA|TRBV7-9
CASSRRDTMGEAFF
TGTGCCAGCAGCCGACGTGACACGATGGGTGAAGCTTTCTTT
>few|TRBJ2-6|NA|TRBV7-2
CASSPRASGANVLTF
TGTGCCAGCAGCCCCAGGGCCTCTGGGGCCAACGTCCTGACTTTC
>few|TRBJ2-6|NA|TRBV5-1
CASTARLSGANVLTF
TGCGCCAGCACTGCGCGACTCTCTGGGGCCAACGTCCTGACTTTC
>NA|TRBJ2-2|NA|TRBV7-9
CASSLVGGPTGELFF
TGTGCCAGCAGCTTAGTGGGGGGCCCGACCGGGGAGCTGTTTTTT
>NA|TRBJ1-1|NA|TRBV6-1
CACMGRRSEAFF
TGTGCTTGCATGGGGCGAAGGAGTGAAGCTTTCTTT